This TCR beta chain was profiled in a study of sequential checkpoint blockade in melanoma. Looked up from germline, CDR1 is MNHEY and CDR2 is SVGAGI. CDR3 size: 13 residues. Trimming at V came to 7 bases and at J to 8 bases, leaving 8 bases not matched to a gene. The treatment denotes: randomized to nivolumab then ipilimumab (arm A) or the reverse (arm B). Live CD3+CD8+ CD19− CD56− cells were sorted from PBMCs. The protocol was immunoSEQ multiplex PCR, while the TCRdb copy is restricted to in-frame clones and leaves out a portion. Seen here are tens of thousands of clones, 75% to 85% observed once, and the top ten hold about a sixth.

The sample was CD8+ T cells sorted from blood (inferred from file names), taken from a patient given nivolumab and ipilimumab in sequence. This TCR derives from a human donor with melanoma. This sequence joins TRBV6-5 and TRBJ2-1, with 7 nucleotides matching TRBD2. The CDR3 sequence is CASTSGTGDEQFF. CDR3 coding DNA: TGTGCCAGCACGAGCGGGACGGGCGATGAGCAGTTCTTC.